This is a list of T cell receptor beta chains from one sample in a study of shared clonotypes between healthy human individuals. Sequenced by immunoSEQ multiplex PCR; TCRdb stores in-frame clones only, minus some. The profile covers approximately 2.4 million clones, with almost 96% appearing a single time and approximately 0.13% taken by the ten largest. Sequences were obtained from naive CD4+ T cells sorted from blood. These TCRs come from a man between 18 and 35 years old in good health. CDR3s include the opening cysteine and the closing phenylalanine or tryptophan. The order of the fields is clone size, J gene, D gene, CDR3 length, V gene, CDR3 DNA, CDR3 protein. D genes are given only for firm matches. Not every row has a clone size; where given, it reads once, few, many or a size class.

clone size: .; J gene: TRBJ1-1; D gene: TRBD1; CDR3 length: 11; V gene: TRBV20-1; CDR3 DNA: TGCAGTGCGATCAGGGGGTTGGAAGCTTTCTTT; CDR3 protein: CSAIRGLEAFF
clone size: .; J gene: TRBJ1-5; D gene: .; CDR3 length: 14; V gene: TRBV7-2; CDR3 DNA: TGTGCCAGCAGCTTAGTCTATAGCAATCAGCCCCAGCATTTT; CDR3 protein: CASSLVYSNQPQHF
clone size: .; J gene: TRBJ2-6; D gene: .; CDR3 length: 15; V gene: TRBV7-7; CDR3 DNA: TGTGCTAGCAGCCCTAACGGGGTCGGGGCCAACGTCCTGACTTTC; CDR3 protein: CASSPNGVGANVLTF
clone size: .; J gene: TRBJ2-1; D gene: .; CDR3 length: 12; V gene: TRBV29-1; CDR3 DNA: TGCAGCGCCCTCTACGTACACGTTGAGCAGTTCTTC; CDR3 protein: CSALYVHVEQFF
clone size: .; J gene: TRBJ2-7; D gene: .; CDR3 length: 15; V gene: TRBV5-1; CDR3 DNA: TGCGCCAGCAGCGGGTCCGGGACGGGAGCCTACGAGCAGTACTTC; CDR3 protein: CASSGSGTGAYEQYF
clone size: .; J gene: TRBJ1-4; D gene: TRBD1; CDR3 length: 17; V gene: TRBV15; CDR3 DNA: TGTGCCACCAGCAGAGGTGGGACAGGGGGCATTGGTGAAAAACTGTTTTTT; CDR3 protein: CATSRGGTGGIGEKLFF
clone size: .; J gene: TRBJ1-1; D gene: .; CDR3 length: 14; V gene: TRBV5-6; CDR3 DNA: TGTGCCAGCAGCTTGGACAGAGTGAACACTGAAGCTTTCTTT; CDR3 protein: CASSLDRVNTEAFF
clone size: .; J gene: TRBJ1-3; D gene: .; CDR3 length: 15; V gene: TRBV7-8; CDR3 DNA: TGTGCCAGCACCTCCGGGAGCTTGGGCGGAAACACCATATATTTT; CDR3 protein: CASTSGSLGGNTIYF
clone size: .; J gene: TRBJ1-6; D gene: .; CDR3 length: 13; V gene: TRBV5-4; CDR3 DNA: TGTGCCAGCAGCATGGAGGGTAATTCACCCCTCCACTTT; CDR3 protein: CASSMEGNSPLHF
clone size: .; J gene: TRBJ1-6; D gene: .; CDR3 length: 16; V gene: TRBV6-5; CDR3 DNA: TGTGCCAGCAGTTACTCAGCAGGGACCTATAATTCACCCCTCCACTTT; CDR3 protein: CASSYSAGTYNSPLHF
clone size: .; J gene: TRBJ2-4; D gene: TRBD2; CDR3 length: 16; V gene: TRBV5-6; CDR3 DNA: TGTGCCAGCAGCTTTGGACTAGCGGGAGGCCAAAACATTCAGTACTTC; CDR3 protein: CASSFGLAGGQNIQYF
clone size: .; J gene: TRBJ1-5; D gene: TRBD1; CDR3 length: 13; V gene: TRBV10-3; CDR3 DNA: TGTGCCATCCAGGGGGCCAGCAATCAGCCCCAGCATTTT; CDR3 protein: CAIQGASNQPQHF
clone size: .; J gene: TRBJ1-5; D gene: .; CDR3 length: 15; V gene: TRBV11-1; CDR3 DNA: TGTGCCAGCAGCTTAGGAGCCGCTCCTAATCAGCCCCAGCATTTT; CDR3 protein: CASSLGAAPNQPQHF
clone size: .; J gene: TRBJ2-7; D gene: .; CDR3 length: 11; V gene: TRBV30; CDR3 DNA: TGTGGGGCCTCGACCGACTACGAGCAGTACTTC; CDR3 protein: CGASTDYEQYF
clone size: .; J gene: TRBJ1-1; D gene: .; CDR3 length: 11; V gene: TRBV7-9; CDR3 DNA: TGTGCCAGCAGCCTCTCGCTAGGAGCTTTCTTT; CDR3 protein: CASSLSLGAFF
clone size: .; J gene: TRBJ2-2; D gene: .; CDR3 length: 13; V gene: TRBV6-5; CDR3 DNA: TGTGCCAGCAGTCTGGACACATACGGGGAGCTGTTTTTT; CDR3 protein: CASSLDTYGELFF
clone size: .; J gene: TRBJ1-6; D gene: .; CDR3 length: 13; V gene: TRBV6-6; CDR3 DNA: TGTGCCAGCAGACCAACGACCGGTTCACCCCTCCACTTT; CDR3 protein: CASRPTTGSPLHF
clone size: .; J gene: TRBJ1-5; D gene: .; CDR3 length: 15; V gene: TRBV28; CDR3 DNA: TGTGCCAGCAGTTTAGGGTCAGTTGGCAATCAGCCCCAGCATTTT; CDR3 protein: CASSLGSVGNQPQHF
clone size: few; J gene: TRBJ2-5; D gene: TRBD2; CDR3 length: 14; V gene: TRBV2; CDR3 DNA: TGTGCCAGCAGAGGACTAGCTTATACAGAGACCCAGTACTTC; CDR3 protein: CASRGLAYTETQYF
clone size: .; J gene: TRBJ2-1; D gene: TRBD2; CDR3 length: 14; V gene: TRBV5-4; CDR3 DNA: TGTGCCAGCAGCTTGGAGGGAGGGCCGTCGGAGCAGTTCTTC; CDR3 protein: CASSLEGGPSEQFF
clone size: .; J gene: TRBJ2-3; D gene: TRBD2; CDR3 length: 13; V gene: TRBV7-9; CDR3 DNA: TGTGCCAGCAGCGGGACTAGCGGACTTACGCAGTATTTT; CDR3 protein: CASSGTSGLTQYF
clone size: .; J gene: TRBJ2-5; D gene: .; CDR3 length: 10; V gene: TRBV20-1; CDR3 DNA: TGCAGTGCATCTAAGGAGACCCAGTACTTC; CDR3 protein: CSASKETQYF
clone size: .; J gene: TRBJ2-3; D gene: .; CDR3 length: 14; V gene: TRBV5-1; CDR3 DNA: TGCGCCAGCAGCCCGACACCCTCGGGGAATACGCAGTATTTT; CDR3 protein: CASSPTPSGNTQYF
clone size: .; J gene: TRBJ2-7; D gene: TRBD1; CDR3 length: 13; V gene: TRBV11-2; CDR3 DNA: TGTGCCAGCAGCTTAGGGACAGGGGCCCTCCAGTACTTC; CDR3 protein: CASSLGTGALQYF
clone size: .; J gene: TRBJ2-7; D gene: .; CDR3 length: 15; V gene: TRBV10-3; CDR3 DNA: TGTGCCATCAGCCACATACAGGGGACCGGGGGTGAGCAGTACTTC; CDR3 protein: CAISHIQGTGGEQYF
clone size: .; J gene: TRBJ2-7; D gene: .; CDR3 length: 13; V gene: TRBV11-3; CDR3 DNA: TGTGCCAGCAGCAGAAAGGGCTCCTACGAGCAGTACTTC; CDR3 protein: CASSRKGSYEQYF
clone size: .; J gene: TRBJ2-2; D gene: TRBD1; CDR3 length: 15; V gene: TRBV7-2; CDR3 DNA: TGTGCCAGCACCCTGGACAGGGGCCTGACCGGGGAGCTGTTTTTT; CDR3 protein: CASTLDRGLTGELFF
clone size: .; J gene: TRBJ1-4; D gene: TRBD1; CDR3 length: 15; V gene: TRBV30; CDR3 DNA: TGTGCCTGGAGTGTACGGACAGGGACTAATGAAAAACTGTTTTTT; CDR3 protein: CAWSVRTGTNEKLFF
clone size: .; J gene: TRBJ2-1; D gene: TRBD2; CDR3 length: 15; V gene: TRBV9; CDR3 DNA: TGTGCCAGCAGCCCGACTAGCGAATCCTACAATGAGCAGTTCTTC; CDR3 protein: CASSPTSESYNEQFF
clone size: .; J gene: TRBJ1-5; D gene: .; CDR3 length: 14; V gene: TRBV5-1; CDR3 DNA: TGCGCCAGCAGCTTGGCCGGTGACAATCAGCCCCAGCATTTT; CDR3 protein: CASSLAGDNQPQHF
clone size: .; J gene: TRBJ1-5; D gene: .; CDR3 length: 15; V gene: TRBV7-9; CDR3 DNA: TGTGCCAGCAGCTTAGAAGGCCCCAGGGGCCAGCCCCAGCATTTT; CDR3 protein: CASSLEGPRGQPQHF
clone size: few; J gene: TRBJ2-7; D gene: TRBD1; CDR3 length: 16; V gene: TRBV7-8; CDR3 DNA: TGTGCCAGCAGCGGAAGGGACAGGGGAGTGACCTACGAGCAGTACTTC; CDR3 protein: CASSGRDRGVTYEQYF
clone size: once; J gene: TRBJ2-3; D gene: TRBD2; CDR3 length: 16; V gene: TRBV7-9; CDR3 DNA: TGTGCCAGCAGCTCAGGGCTAGCGGGCCTCACAGATACGCAGTATTTT; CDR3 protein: CASSSGLAGLTDTQYF
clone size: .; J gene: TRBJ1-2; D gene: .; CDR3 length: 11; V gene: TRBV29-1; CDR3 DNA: TGCAGCGTATACAGGGATAGGGGCTACACCTTC; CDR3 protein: CSVYRDRGYTF
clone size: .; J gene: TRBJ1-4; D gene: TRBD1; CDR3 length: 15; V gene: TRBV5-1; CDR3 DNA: TGCGCCAGCAGCCCGGGACAGGCAACTAATGAAAAACTGTTTTTT; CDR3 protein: CASSPGQATNEKLFF
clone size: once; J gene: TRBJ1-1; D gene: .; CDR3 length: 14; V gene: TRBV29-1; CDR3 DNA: TGCAGCGTTGTGACCGGGACGGTGAACACTGAAGCTTTCTTT; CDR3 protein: CSVVTGTVNTEAFF
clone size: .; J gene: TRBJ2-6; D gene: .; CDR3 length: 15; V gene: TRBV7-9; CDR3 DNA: TGTGCCAGCAGCTGGAGGGCGGCCGGGGCCAACGTCCTGACTTTC; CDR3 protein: CASSWRAAGANVLTF
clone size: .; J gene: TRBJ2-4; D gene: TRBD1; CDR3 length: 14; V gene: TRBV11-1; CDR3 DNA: TGTGCCAGCAGCTTGACAGGGGGCGAAAACATTCAGTACTTC; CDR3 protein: CASSLTGGENIQYF
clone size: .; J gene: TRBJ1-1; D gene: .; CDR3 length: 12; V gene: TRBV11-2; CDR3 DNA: TGTGCCAGCAGCTTAGACAGAACTGAAGCTTTCTTT; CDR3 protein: CASSLDRTEAFF
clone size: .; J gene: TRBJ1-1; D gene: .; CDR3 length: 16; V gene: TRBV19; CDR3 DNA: TGTGCCAGTAGCCGGGGCGCACAGCCCATGAACACTGAAGCTTTCTTT; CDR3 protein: CASSRGAQPMNTEAFF
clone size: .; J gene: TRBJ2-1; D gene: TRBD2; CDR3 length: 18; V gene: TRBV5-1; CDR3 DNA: TGCGCCAGCAGCTTGGTTCCTAGCGGGAGTAATACCTACAATGAGCAGTTCTTC; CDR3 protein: CASSLVPSGSNTYNEQFF
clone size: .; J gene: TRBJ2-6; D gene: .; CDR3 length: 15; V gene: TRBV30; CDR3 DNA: TGTGCCTGGAGTCGCGCGGGATTGGGGGCCAACGTCCTGACTTTC; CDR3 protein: CAWSRAGLGANVLTF
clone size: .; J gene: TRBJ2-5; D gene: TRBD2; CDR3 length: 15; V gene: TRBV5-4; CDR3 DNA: TGTGCCAGCAGCCACGAGCGGGAGAGTTCCGAGACCCAGTACTTC; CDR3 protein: CASSHERESSETQYF
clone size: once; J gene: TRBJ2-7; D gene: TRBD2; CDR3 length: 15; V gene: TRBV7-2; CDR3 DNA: TGTGCCAGCAGCGGAACTAGCGGGTTAACCTACGAGCAGTACTTC; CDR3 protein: CASSGTSGLTYEQYF
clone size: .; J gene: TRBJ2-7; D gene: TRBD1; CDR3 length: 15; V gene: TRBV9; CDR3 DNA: TGTGCCAGCAGCGGCGGGACAGGCCCGACCTACGAGCAGTACTTC; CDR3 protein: CASSGGTGPTYEQYF